Listed here is a single T cell receptor (beta chain). Its specificity is not known. Serum thyroxine and TRAb, along with clinical symptoms, thyroid ultrasound and orbital computed tomography, were what diagnosis relied on. This specimen comes from a study of Graves' ophthalmopathy and Graves' hyperthyroidism. Researchers took RNA transcripts and amplified TCR beta CDR3 regions from them. RT-PCR in the first round used HTBI primers; a second-round multiplex PCR followed. Via MiXCR, TCRdb re-called the multiplex PCR reads, giving one row per CDR3 protein. The sample includes roughly 700,000 distinct CDR3 sequences, roughly two fifths of them seen just once. Broader study findings: In blood, most expanded thyroid clonotypes above 0.001 frequency were also detected.

The sequencing sample was made of peripheral blood. The sequence was collected from an adult man with Graves' ophthalmopathy.

This chain's CDR3 is CASSSQPGAYEQYF. The CDR3 DNA reads TGTGCCAGCAGCTCCCAACCCGGAGCCTACGAGCAGTACTTC. V is TRBV9 and J is TRBJ2-7; D call uncertain. CDR3 size: 14 residues. In germline, CDR1 is SGDLS, CDR2 YYNGEE. V was cut by 4 bases and J by 2 bases, with 13 bases left in between.